Shown below are 8 T cell receptor beta chains from a single sample sequenced in a study of OX40 agonist ivuxolimab in advanced cancers. The method was immunoSEQ multiplex PCR; TCRdb's version includes in-frame clones alone and lacks a portion of them. The table records 30,000 to 50,000 clones, around 88% of them present only once. This sample comprised CD4+ or CD8+ T cells sorted from blood, obtained in a trial of the OX40 agonist ivuxolimab. The source of these receptors is an adult with an advanced solid tumor such as melanoma, head and neck, liver or kidney cancer.

The chain carries TRBV19 and TRBJ1-4; no reliable D call. This CDR3 has 15 residues. CDR1 is LNHDA and CDR2 is SQIVND in the germline V gene (reference sequence). Trimming left V 2 bases short and J 4 bases short, with 11 bases between. This CDR3 reads CASSISRARNEKLFF. The CDR3 coding sequence is TGTGCCAGTAGTATATCGCGGGCACGTAATGAAAAACTGTTTTTT.

The gene calls are TRBV7-2 and TRBJ2-1, with a weak D call TRBD2 (6 bases). In germline, CDR1 is SGHTA, CDR2 FQGNSA. The V end lost 4 bases, the J end lost 8 bases, and 27 bases lay between the germline ends. CDR3 size: 18 residues. The CDR3: CASSWRVGGAPPLDEQFF. CDR3 nucleotides: TGTGCCAGCAGCTGGCGGGTCGGCGGGGCCCCACCCCTCGATGAGCAGTTCTTC.

Only one count was recorded for this clone. The chain couples TRBV4-2 to TRBJ1-3; D perhaps matches TRBD1 (5 bases). The CDR3 sequence is 15 residues long. V lost 0 bases, J lost 2 bases, and 8 bases lay in between. Germline CDR1 and CDR2: LGHNA and YNFKEQ. Here the CDR3 reads CASSQDLGAGNTIYF. As DNA, the CDR3 is TGTGCCAGCAGCCAAGATTTAGGGGCTGGAAACACCATATATTTT.

The chain recombines TRBV6-5 with TRBJ2-1; D is undetermined. The CDR3 extends over 14 amino acids. V gave up 0 bases and J gave up 0 bases, with 3 bases separating them. Germline CDR1 is MNHEY and CDR2 is SVGAGI. CDR3 amino acids: CASSYSGSYNEQFF. DNA for the CDR3: TGTGCCAGCAGTTACTCTGGCTCCTACAATGAGCAGTTCTTC.

The chain carries TRBV7-2 and TRBJ1-2; a weak D match, TRBD1 (6 bases). There are 14 residues in the CDR3. The V end lost 4 bases, the J end lost 2 bases, and 11 bases lay between the germline ends. Germline V gene sequence: CDR1 SGHTA, CDR2 FQGNSA. The CDR3 here is CASSWTDSNYGYTF. The CDR3 DNA reads TGTGCCAGCAGCTGGACAGATTCCAACTATGGCTACACCTTC.

V and J are TRBV21-1 and TRBJ2-1. TRBV21-1 is deemed a pseudogene. This CDR3 comprises 15 residues. The CDR3 loop reads CASSNVGRGHNEQFF. CDR3 coding DNA: TGTGCCAGCAGCAACGTAGGACGGGGCCACAATGAGCAGTTCTTC.

The CDR3 coding sequence is TGCGCCAGCAGTCTACCGAAAGGGGGAGATAACTATGGCTACACCTTC. It encodes CASSLPKGGDNYGYTF. The chain couples TRBV5-1 to TRBJ1-2; D is perhaps TRBD1 (6 bases). Trimming stripped 5 bases from V and 1 base from J, with 18 bases between. The CDR3 runs to 16 residues. Germline values: CDR1 SGHRS, CDR2 YFSETQ.

The V and J genes are TRBV7-9 and TRBJ1-3; D is perhaps TRBD1 (5 bases). Germline V CDR1 and CDR2: SEHNR, FQNEAQ (reference sequence). The CDR3 is 16 residues long. Trimming cost V 4 bases and J 0 bases, with 13 bases left between them. CDR3 protein: CASSSHRGTSGNTIYF. The CDR3 DNA follows: TGTGCCAGCAGCTCTCACCGGGGGACCTCTGGAAACACCATATATTTT. Combining the CDR3 with reference TRBV7-9 and TRBJ1-3 gives the whole variable domain DTGVSQNPRHKITKRGQNVTFRCDPISEHNRLYWYRQTLGQGPEFLTYFQNEAQLEKSRLLSDRFSAERPKGSFSTLEIQRTEQGDSAMYLCASSSHRGTSGNTIYFGEGSWLTVV.